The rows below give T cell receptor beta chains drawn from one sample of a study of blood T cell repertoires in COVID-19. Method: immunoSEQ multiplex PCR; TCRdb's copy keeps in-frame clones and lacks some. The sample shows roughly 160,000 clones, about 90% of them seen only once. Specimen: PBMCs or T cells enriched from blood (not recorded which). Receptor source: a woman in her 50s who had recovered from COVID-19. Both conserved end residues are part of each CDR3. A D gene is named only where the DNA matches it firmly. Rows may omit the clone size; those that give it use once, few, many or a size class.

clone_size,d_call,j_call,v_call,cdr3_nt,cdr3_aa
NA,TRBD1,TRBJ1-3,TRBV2,TGTGCCAGCAGTACCGGACAGGGGGTCTCTGGAAACACCATATATTTT,CASSTGQGVSGNTIYF
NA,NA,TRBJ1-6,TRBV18,TGTGCCAGCTCACCGGGTCGGGATTCACCCCTCCACTTT,CASSPGRDSPLHF
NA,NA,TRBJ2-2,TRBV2,TGTGCCAGCAGTTTACAGGGAGAAGTCACCGGGGAGCTGTTTTTT,CASSLQGEVTGELFF
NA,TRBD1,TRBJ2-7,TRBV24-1,TGTGCCACCAGTGATTCCGGGACAGGCGGCTACGAGCAGTACTTC,CATSDSGTGGYEQYF
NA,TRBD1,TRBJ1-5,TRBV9,TGTGCCAGCAGCGTAGGGGACAGGGCCAATCAGCCCCAGCATTTT,CASSVGDRANQPQHF
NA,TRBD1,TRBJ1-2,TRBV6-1,TGTGCCAGCAGTGAAGCGGGGGACAGGGTCTATGGCTACACCTTC,CASSEAGDRVYGYTF
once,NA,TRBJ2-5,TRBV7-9,TGTGCCAGCAGCCAAGATAGGCCTAGAGGCGAGACCCAGTACTTC,CASSQDRPRGETQYF
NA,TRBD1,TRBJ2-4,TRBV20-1,TGCAGTGCGAGTCCGGGACAGGGGATCAAAAACATTCAGTACTTC,CSASPGQGIKNIQYF
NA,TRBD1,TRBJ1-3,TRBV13,TGTGCCAGCAGCTTAGGATCAGGCCGGACAGGGGAGGTGGGAAACACCATATATTTT,CASSLGSGRTGEVGNTIYF
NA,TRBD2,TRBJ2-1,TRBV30,TGTGCCTGGAGTGTACTGGGCGGGAGTACCCGGGAGCAGTTCTTC,CAWSVLGGSTREQFF
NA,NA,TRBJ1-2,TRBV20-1,TGCAGTGCTAGTCCAGGGGACGGCTATGGCTACACCTTC,CSASPGDGYGYTF
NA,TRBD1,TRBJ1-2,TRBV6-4,TGTGCCAGCAGTGACTCCGGGACAGGACTCTATGGCTACACCTTC,CASSDSGTGLYGYTF
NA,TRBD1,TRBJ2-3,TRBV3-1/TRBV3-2,TGTGCCAGCAGCCTTACCAACCATCGGACAGGGCTAGATACGCAGTATTTT,CASSLTNHRTGLDTQYF
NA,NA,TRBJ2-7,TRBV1,TGCACCAGCAGCGGACTGAGCTCCTACGAGCAGTACTTC,CTSSGLSSYEQYF
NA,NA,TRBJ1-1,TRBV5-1,TGCGCCAGCAGCCGGGATCAGCGGCAGGAAGCTTTCTTT,CASSRDQRQEAFF
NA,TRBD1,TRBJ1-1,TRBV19,TGTGCCGCGAGGACAGGGGAGTCGGACACTGAAGCTTTCTTT,CAARTGESDTEAFF
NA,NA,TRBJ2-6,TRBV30,TGTGCCCAGGACAGCTCTGGGGCCAACGTCCTGACTTTC,CAQDSSGANVLTF
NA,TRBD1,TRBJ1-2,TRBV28,TGTGCCAGCAGTTACAGGGGATACTATGGCTACACCTTC,CASSYRGYYGYTF
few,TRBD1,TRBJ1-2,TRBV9,TGTGCCAGCAGCGGTAGCTCGGGACAGGAGAAAACCTATGGCTACACCTTC,CASSGSSGQEKTYGYTF
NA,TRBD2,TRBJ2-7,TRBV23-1,TGCGCCAGCAGTCATCGACTAGCGGGACCCTTTTCCGAGCAGTACTTC,CASSHRLAGPFSEQYF
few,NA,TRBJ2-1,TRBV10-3,TGTGCCATCAGTGAGCCTCAGTCCCCTTACAATGAGCAGTTCTTC,CAISEPQSPYNEQFF
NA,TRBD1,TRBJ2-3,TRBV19,TGTGCCAGTAGTCCGTCGACAGGGGCCCGCACAGATACGCAGTATTTT,CASSPSTGARTDTQYF
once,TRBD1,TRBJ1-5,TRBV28,TGTGCCAGCAGAGGACAGGGGGCAAACCTCAATCAGCCCCAGCATTTT,CASRGQGANLNQPQHF
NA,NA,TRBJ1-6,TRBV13,TGTGCCAGCAGCTTTAACAGGGAGAGGGATAATTCACCCCTCCACTTT,CASSFNRERDNSPLHF
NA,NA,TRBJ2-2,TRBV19,TGTGCCAGTAGTATAGGCGGGGCGAACACCGGGGAGCTGTTTTTT,CASSIGGANTGELFF
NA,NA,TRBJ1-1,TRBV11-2,TGTGCCAGCAGCTTACCGGCAGGGGACACTGAAGCTTTCTTT,CASSLPAGDTEAFF
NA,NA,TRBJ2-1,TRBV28,TGTGCCAGCAGTTCCACACAGGATTACAATGAGCAGTTCTTC,CASSSTQDYNEQFF
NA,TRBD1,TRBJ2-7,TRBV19,TGTGCCAGTAGTAGACAGCCGGGACAGTCTTACGAGCAGTACTTC,CASSRQPGQSYEQYF
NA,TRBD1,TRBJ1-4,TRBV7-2,TGTGCCAGCAGCTCGGACAGGGGTGACGAAAAACTGTTTTTT,CASSSDRGDEKLFF
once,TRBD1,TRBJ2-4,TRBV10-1,TGCGCCAGCAGTGAGGCCGGGACAGGGAACATTCAGTACTTC,CASSEAGTGNIQYF
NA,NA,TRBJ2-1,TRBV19,TGTGCCAGTAGTCGGACTGGTTCTGGCCCCTACAATGAGCAGTTCTTC,CASSRTGSGPYNEQFF
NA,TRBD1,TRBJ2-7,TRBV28,TGTGCCAGCAGTTTGGACCGGGACAGGGGGCCGTACGAGCAGTACTTC,CASSLDRDRGPYEQYF
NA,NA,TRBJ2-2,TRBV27,TGTGCCAGCAGTCGCGACAGAACCGGGGAGCTGTTTTTT,CASSRDRTGELFF
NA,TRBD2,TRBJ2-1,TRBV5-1,TGCGCCAGCAGGTATAGCGGGAACGGATACAATGAGCAGTTCTTC,CASRYSGNGYNEQFF
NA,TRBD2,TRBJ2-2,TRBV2,TGTGCCAGCAGCCCTAGCGGGGCGCTGACCGGGGAGCTGTTTTTT,CASSPSGALTGELFF
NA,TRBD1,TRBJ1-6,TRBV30,TGTGCCTCTGCGGGACAGTATAATTCACCCCTCCACTTT,CASAGQYNSPLHF
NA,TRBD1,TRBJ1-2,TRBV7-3,TGTGCCAGCAGCTCGGGACAGGGGGGCAACTATGGCTACACCTTC,CASSSGQGGNYGYTF